This T cell receptor beta chain comes out of a study of T cells in tuberculosis. Assay: immunoSEQ multiplex PCR; the TCRdb copy retains only in-frame clones and omits some. The profile shows approximately 35,000 clones, around 97% of them singletons. CDR1 is SGHTA and CDR2 is FQGTGA in the germline V gene. This CDR3 has 13 amino acids. Trimming pared 4 bases from V and 0 bases from J, leaving 6 bases between. Sample: PBMCs. The rearrangement links TRBV7-3 to TRBJ1-1; D is unresolved. This TCR was recovered from a donor aged 10 to 29 with latent tuberculosis or without tuberculosis infection. Here the CDR3 reads CASSSRLNTEAFF. The DNA of the CDR3 is TGTGCCAGCAGCTCCAGGCTGAACACTGAAGCTTTCTTT. The whole variable domain, remainder taken from reference TRBV7-3 and TRBJ1-1, is GAGVSQTPSNKVTEKGKYVELRCDPISGHTALYWYRQSLGQGPEFLIYFQGTGAADDSGLPNDRFFAVRPEGSVSTLKIQRTERGDSAVYLCASSSRLNTEAFFGQGTRLTVV.